The T cell receptor beta chain under discussion was sequenced for a study of T cells in Graves' hyperthyroidism and ophthalmopathy. General observations from the study: In the analysis, a 13 V-J model separated ophthalmopathy from stable hyperthyroidism. Blood also showed most of the thyroid clonotypes that were expanded above 0.001.

The CDR3 is 14 residues long. V was cut by 4 bases and J by 2 bases, with 14 bases left in between. Germline CDR1 is SQVTM and CDR2 is ANQGSEA. For ophthalmopathy patients, the Clinical Activity Score was at least 3 and the NOSPECS grade at least 4; duration was under 3 months. Investigators excluded patients with uncontrolled infection, other autoimmune disease, pregnancy or lactation. RNA transcripts were the template for amplifying TCR beta CDR3 regions. The HTBI primer set drove a first-round RT-PCR of the TCR CDR3. MiXCR, run by TCRdb on the multiplex PCR reads, gives a single entry per CDR3 protein. In the table there are roughly 280,000 distinct CDR3 sequences, more than 15% of which are singletons. This clonotype has at least ten counts. Its antigen is not identified.

Material for sequencing was blood. This rearrangement joins TRBV29-1 to TRBJ1-2; a weak D match, TRBD1 (5 bases). This sequence was found in an older woman with Graves' ophthalmopathy. CDR3 amino acids: CSVAESWGNYGYTF. The CDR3 region has the DNA TGCAGCGTTGCGGAGAGCTGGGGCAACTATGGCTACACCTTC.